Listed here are 5 T cell receptor beta chains from one sample, sequenced in a study of regulatory T cells. Overall study results and limits: In CD3G-deficient patients, conventional CD4+ T cells were enriched for hydrophobic CDR3 residues at positions 6 and 7.

For these TCRs, the target antigens are not known. The PCR used 52 TRBV and 13 TRBJ primers. Measured with immunoSEQ multiplex PCR; TCRdb has only the in-frame clones, and not every one. The table has approximately 31,000 clones, about 93% seen once. The sample taken for sequencing was conventional CD4+ T cells sorted from blood. The receptors derive from a child aged 2 to 10 with CD3G deficiency.

The J gene is TRBJ2-1, the V gene TRBV27; 9 positions match TRBD2. Per germline, CDR1 MNHEY and CDR2 SMNVEV (reference sequence). The junction had 9 bases not matched to a gene; V was cut back by 5 bases and J by 7 bases. This CDR3 has 15 amino acids. CDR3 protein: CASSPRTSVRNEQFF. The CDR3 coding sequence is TGTGCCAGCAGTCCCCGGACTAGCGTGAGGAATGAGCAGTTCTTC.

This chain uses TRBV27 with TRBJ2-1; the D gene is possibly TRBD2 (6 bases). Germline CDR1 reads MNHEY; CDR2 reads SMNVEV (reference sequence). Deletions cut 4 bases from V and 9 bases from J, with 13 bases between. The CDR3 extends over 13 amino acids. The CDR3 reads CASSSGSGGEQFF. In DNA form, the CDR3 reads TGTGCCAGCAGTTCCGGGAGTGGGGGTGAGCAGTTCTTC.

This rearrangement joins TRBV28 to TRBJ1-1; D is uncertain. CDR3 length: 12 amino acids. CDR1 MDHEN and CDR2 SYDVKM come from the germline V gene. V lost 7 bases to trimming and J lost 1 base, with 7 bases between them. CDR3 in amino acids: CASTAANTEAFF. DNA of the CDR3: TGTGCCAGCACCGCAGCGAACACTGAAGCTTTCTTT.

The chain joins TRBV7-9 to TRBJ1-1; D not certain. Trimming left V 3 bases short and J 5 bases short, with 16 bases between. Germline V gene sequence: CDR1 SEHNR, CDR2 FQNEAQ (reference sequence). The CDR3 totals 15 residues. CDR3 amino acids: CASSLGSGVETEAFF. The CDR3 DNA reads TGTGCCAGCAGCTTGGGGTCCGGGGTAGAAACTGAAGCTTTCTTT.

This chain links TRBV13 with TRBJ2-3, with a weak D call TRBD2 (5 bases). The V and J ends lost 8 bases and 4 bases respectively, with 16 bases between them. There are 14 residues in the CDR3. Germline V CDR1 and CDR2: PRHDT, FYEKMQ (reference sequence). CDR3 in DNA: TGTGCCAGCGGAAAGAGGGTACACGCAGATACGCAGTATTTT. Protein sequence: CASGKRVHADTQYF.